This paragraph covers one TCR beta chain sequence. V lost 2 bases to trimming and J lost 0 bases, with 11 bases between them. The CDR3 is 15 amino acids. Germline V gene data show CDR1 as GTSNPN and CDR2 as SVGIG (reference sequence). These data originate in a study of CD8 T cells in Susac syndrome. Each Susac syndrome patient had definite or probable disease by recently defined criteria. RNA was extracted with the RNeasy kit, and a quantity of about 0.45 to 1 ug was reverse transcribed using random hexamers. TCRdb analysed the immunoSEQ multiplex PCR reads with MiXCR anew, one entry per CDR3 protein. The data contain roughly 250,000 distinct CDR3 sequences, almost 97% of them seen just once; the ten biggest clones take up less than 0.11%.

The sample was CD4+ T cells from PBMCs. The sequence was collected from a human donor with Susac syndrome. This chain connects TRBV30 to TRBJ1-3, with D possibly being TRBD1 (5 bases). The CDR3 loop is CAWSIRQTSGNTIYF. CDR3 sequence (DNA): TGTGCCTGGAGTATCCGACAGACCTCTGGAAACACCATATATTTT. The full variable domain, completed using reference TRBV30 and TRBJ1-3, is SQTIHQWPATLVQPVGSPLSLECTVEGTSNPNLYWYRQAAGRGLQLLFYSVGIGQISSEVPQNLSASRPQDRQFILSSKKLLLSDSGFYLCAWSIRQTSGNTIYFGEGSWLTVV.